What follows are 6 T cell receptor beta chains derived from one specimen sequenced in a study of regulatory T cells in long-lasting Graves disease. Time point denoted: persistent/refractory GD, antithyroid drugs over 5 years with positive TRAb. Preparation of the TCR library used RNA extracted from PBMCs. Combining iRepertoire HTBI primers with Arm-PCR of CDR3 regions, the authors built TCR beta libraries. One entry per CDR3 protein, called by TCRdb with MiXCR from the multiplex PCR reads. The sample has approximately 400,000 distinct CDR3 sequences; about 20% are singletons. Sample: peripheral blood mononuclear cells (PBMCs), taken when the disease was refractory, from a patient treated with antithyroid drugs. All receptors derive from a female donor with Graves disease.

This clonotype has at least ten counts. The chain's CDR3 is CASSQAGGLQETQYF. CDR3 DNA: TGTGCCAGCAGCCAAGCGGGCGGCCTCCAAGAGACCCAGTACTTC. This chain connects TRBV3-1 to TRBJ2-5; D remains unclear. There are 15 residues in the CDR3. CDR1 is LGHDT and CDR2 is YNNKEL in the germline V gene (reference sequence). V lost 1 base and J lost 1, with 10 bases in between.

The chain recombines TRBV7-6 with TRBJ2-7, with D possibly being TRBD2 (7 bases). The germline gives CDR1 SGHVS, CDR2 FNYEAQ. This CDR3 is 14 amino acids long. V shed 5 bases and J shed 6 bases, with 17 bases lying between them. CDR3 bases: TGTGCCAGCAGCCGAGGGGGGGGTTCAGGCGAGCAGTACTTC. It encodes CASSRGGGSGEQYF. The whole variable domain, filled in from reference TRBV7-6 and TRBJ2-7, reads GAGVSQSPRYKVTKRGQDVALRCDPISGHVSLYWYRQALGQGPEFLTYFNYEAQQDKSGLPNDRFSAERPEGSISTLTIQRTEQRDSAMYRCASSRGGGSGEQYFGPGTRLTVT.

This clonotype was picked up many times. The chain carries TRBV20-1 and TRBJ2-5, with no clear D. There are 12 residues in the CDR3. The V gene's germline CDR1 is DFQATT and CDR2 SNEGSKA (reference sequence). Trimming took 4 bases from V and 4 from J, leaving 10 bases between them. CDR3: CSAKPPAETQYF. The CDR3 coding sequence is TGCAGTGCTAAACCCCCGGCAGAGACCCAGTACTTC.

This clonotype was seen repeatedly, ten times or more. The J gene is TRBJ2-5, the V gene TRBV18; a weak D match, TRBD2 (6 bases). The germline V gene encodes CDR1 KGHSH and CDR2 LQKENI. This CDR3 comprises 15 residues. The V and J ends lost 3 bases and 0 bases respectively, with 11 bases between them. CDR3 protein: CASSPLASDQETQYF. The DNA of the CDR3 is TGTGCCAGCTCACCGTTGGCTAGCGACCAAGAGACCCAGTACTTC.

This clonotype was counted between two and nine times. The CDR3 DNA is TGCGCCAGCAGCCAATCCAAAGGCAGGGGCCTGGCTTTCTTT. It is translated as CASSQSKGRGLAFF. The chain links TRBV4-3 to TRBJ1-1, with D possibly being TRBD1 (6 bases). CDR3 length equals 14 residues. Trimming cost V 2 bases and J 11 bases, with 18 bases left between them. The germline V gene encodes CDR1 LGHNA and CDR2 YSLEER.

This clonotype was counted ten times or more. The rearrangement links TRBV2 to TRBJ1-5; possibly TRBD1 for D (6 bases). This CDR3 is built from 14 residues. Germline CDR1 is SNHLY and CDR2 is FYNNEI. Trimming removed 3 bases at V and 6 bases at J, with 12 bases between. The CDR3 nucleotides read TGTGCCAGCAGTGACAGGGGAAGGGGTCAGCCCCAGCATTTT. It is translated as CASSDRGRGQPQHF.